This T cell receptor (beta chain) came from a study of spatial heterogeneity in lung cancer. Study overall: Available follow-up PBMC samples were sequenced, at a median of around two years post-resection. Each distinct TCR and UMI combination averaged more than ten appearances in raw reads.

The CDR3 loop spans 12 amino acids. CDR1 is KGHSH, CDR2 LQKENI, per germline. With 1 base removed from V and 4 bases from J, the gap between germline ends came to 3 bases. Using its own MiXCR run on the 5' RACE reads, TCRdb lists one record per CDR3 protein. The sample yields about 52,000 distinct CDR3 sequences, under 8% seen once. Findings of the study overall: Ubiquitous, expanded tumor-derived TCRs were more frequently observed in blood at resection than at follow-up.

About this clonotype: Its matching antigen is unknown.

The sample's time point: blood at routine non-recurrence follow-up after resection. Unsorted whole RNA samples from tumor, nontumor lung or frozen PBMC were sequenced. The source is a female donor with early-stage non-small cell lung cancer. The rearrangement uses TRBV18 and TRBJ2-3; D ambiguous. This sample comprised PBMCs, obtained at follow-up. The CDR3 region is CASSPQPDTQYF. CDR3 DNA: TGTGCCAGCTCACCACAACCAGATACGCAGTATTTT.